This T cell receptor (beta chain) was profiled in a study of PD-1 blockade in classical Hodgkin lymphoma. TCRdb's copy holds only in-frame clones and misses some; the assay was immunoSEQ multiplex PCR. This table has 27,000 or so clones, roughly 72% appearing once. Sample time point: cycle 4 day 1 (C4D1), after less than seven weeks of nivolumab. Every patient experienced relapse after autologous stem cell transplantation, and brentuximab vedotin exposure varied. This sample comprised peripheral blood mononuclear cells (PBMCs), obtained before the fourth cycle of nivolumab. The receptor's source is a human donor with classical Hodgkin lymphoma.

CDR3 amino acids: CASSLGPLVEGPQHF. CDR3 nucleotide sequence: TGTGCCAGCAGCCTGGGACCGTTAGTGGAGGGTCCCCAGCATTTT. V usage is TRBV6-5 and J usage is TRBJ1-5; TRBD1 might be the D (5 bases). This CDR3 region has 15 residues. Trimming removed 6 bases at V and 10 bases at J, with 22 bases between. Germline values: CDR1 MNHEY, CDR2 SVGAGI.